The T cell receptor (beta chain) described here comes from a study of identical twins. Notes on the study in general: There was an excess of low generation probability in the out-of-frame alpha sequences that twins shared. Whereas memory repertoires showed no such difference, abundant cord blood beta clonotypes carried fewer insertions.

This CDR3 region has 14 residues. Trimming removed 0 bases at V and 5 bases at J, with 11 bases between. Germline V gives CDR1 SGHRS, CDR2 YFSETQ. Unique molecular identifiers were in the cDNA, with template-switch universal primer binding. Using its own MiXCR run on the 5' RACE reads, TCRdb lists one record per CDR3 protein. The table has about 480,000 distinct CDR3 sequences, 14% seen once. As to this clonotype: Its specificity is not known.

This sample was shared with a second study, whose subject was yellow fever vaccine responses in identical twins. This second study says: Reportedly, the T cell response mounted by twins to vaccine seemed partly convergent, partly personalized.

This clonotype was obtained from a woman under 30 in good health. Sequenced input: CD4+ T cells sorted from blood. This chain joins TRBV5-1 and TRBJ2-5; no definite D call. CDR3 coding DNA: TGCGCCAGCAGCTTGGAGATGCATGGGGAGACCCAGTACTTC. It is translated as CASSLEMHGETQYF.